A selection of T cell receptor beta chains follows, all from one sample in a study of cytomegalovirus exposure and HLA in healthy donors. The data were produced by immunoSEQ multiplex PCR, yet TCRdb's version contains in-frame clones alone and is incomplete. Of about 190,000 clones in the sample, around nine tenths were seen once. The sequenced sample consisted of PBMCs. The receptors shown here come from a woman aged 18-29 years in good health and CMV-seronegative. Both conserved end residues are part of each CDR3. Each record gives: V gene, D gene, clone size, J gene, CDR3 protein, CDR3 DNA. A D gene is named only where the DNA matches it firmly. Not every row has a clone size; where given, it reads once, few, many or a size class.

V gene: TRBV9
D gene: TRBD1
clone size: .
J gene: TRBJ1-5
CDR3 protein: CASSIGTGPNQPQHF
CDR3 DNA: TGTGCCAGCAGCATAGGGACAGGACCCAATCAGCCCCAGCATTTT

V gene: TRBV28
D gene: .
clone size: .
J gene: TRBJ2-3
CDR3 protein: CASTVVKRTDTQYF
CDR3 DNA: TGTGCCAGCACTGTCGTCAAGCGCACAGATACGCAGTATTTT

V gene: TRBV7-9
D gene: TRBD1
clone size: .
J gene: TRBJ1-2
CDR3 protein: CASSLVGQHYGYTF
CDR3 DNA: TGTGCCAGCAGCTTAGTGGGACAGCACTATGGCTACACCTTC

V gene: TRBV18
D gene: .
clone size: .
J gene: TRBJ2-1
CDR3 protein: CASSPQENYNEQFF
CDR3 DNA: TGTGCCAGCTCACCACAAGAGAACTACAATGAGCAGTTCTTC

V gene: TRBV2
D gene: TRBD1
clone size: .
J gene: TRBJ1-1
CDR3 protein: CASRGGQGIGEAFF
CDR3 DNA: TGTGCCAGCAGGGGGGGACAGGGAATAGGTGAAGCTTTCTTT

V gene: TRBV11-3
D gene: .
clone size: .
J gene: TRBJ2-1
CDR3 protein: CASSLARLAETYNEQFF
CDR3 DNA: TGTGCCAGCAGCTTAGCCCGCCTAGCCGAAACCTACAATGAGCAGTTCTTC

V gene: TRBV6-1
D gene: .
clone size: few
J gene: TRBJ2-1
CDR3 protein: CASSVLGWEKVGNEQFF
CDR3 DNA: TGTGCCAGCAGTGTTCTCGGGTGGGAGAAGGTCGGAAATGAGCAGTTCTTC

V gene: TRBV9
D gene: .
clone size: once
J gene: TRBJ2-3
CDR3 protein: CASSVGVKRSPTDTQYF
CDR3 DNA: TGTGCCAGCAGCGTAGGGGTCAAGCGGAGCCCCACAGATACGCAGTATTTT

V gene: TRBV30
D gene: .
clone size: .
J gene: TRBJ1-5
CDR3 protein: CAWSLYPNQPQHF
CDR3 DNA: TGTGCCTGGAGTTTATATCCTAATCAGCCCCAGCATTTT

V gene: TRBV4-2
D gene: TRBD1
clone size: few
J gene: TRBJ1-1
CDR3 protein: CASSQPGQRGAEAFF
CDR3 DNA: TGTGCCAGCAGCCAGCCGGGACAGCGAGGGGCTGAAGCTTTCTTT

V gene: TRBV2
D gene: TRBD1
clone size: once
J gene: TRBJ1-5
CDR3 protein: CASREAGQGGSNQPQHF
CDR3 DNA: TGTGCCAGCAGGGAAGCGGGACAGGGTGGGAGCAATCAGCCCCAGCATTTT

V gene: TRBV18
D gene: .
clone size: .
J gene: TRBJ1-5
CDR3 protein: CASSRGSGNQPQHF
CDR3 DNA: TGTGCCAGCTCACGGGGCTCGGGCAATCAGCCCCAGCATTTT

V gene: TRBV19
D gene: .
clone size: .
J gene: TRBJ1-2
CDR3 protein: CASMTSDYGYTF
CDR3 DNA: TGTGCCAGTATGACATCGGACTATGGCTACACCTTC

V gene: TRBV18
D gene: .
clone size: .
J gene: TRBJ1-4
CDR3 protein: CASSPPAERQKLFF
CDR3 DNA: TGTGCCAGCTCACCACCGGCGGAGAGGCAAAAACTGTTTTTT

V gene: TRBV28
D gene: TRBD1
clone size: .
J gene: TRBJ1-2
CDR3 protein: CASSSQGALNYGYTF
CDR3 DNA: TGTGCCAGCAGTTCTCAGGGGGCATTGAACTATGGCTACACCTTC

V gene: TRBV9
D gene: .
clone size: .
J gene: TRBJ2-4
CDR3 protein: CASSVGGGAGIAKNIQYF
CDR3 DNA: TGTGCCAGCAGCGTAGGAGGGGGGGCGGGAATAGCCAAAAACATTCAGTACTTC

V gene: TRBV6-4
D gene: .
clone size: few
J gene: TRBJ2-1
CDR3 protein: CASSSTENNEQFF
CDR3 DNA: TGTGCCAGCAGTTCTACAGAAAACAATGAGCAGTTCTTC

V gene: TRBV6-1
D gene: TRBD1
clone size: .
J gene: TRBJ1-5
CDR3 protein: CASSGLPTGISNQPQHF
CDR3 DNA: TGTGCCAGCAGTGGATTACCGACAGGGATTAGCAATCAGCCCCAGCATTTT

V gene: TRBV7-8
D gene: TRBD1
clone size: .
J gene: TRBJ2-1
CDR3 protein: CASSPRQGPYNEQFF
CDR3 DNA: TGTGCCAGCAGCCCCAGACAGGGTCCCTACAATGAGCAGTTCTTC

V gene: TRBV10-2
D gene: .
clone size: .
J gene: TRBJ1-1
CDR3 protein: CASSDWGDTEAFF
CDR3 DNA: TGCGCCAGCAGTGATTGGGGGGACACTGAAGCTTTCTTT

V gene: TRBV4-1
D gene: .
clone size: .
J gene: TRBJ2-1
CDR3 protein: CASSQGYARNEQFF
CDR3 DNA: TGCGCCAGCAGCCAAGGATACGCACGGAATGAGCAGTTCTTC

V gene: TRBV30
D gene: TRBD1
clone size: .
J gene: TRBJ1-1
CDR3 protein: CASDTGVYTEAFF
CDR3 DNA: TGTGCCTCCGACACAGGGGTTTACACTGAAGCTTTCTTT

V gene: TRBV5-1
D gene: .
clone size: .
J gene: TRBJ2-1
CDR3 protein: CASSLEGQYYNEQFF
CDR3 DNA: TGCGCCAGCAGCTTGGAGGGGCAGTATTACAATGAGCAGTTCTTC

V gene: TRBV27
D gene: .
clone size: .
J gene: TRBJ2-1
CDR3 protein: CASSLRLSSSYNEQFF
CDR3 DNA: TGTGCCAGCAGTCTCCGACTATCAAGCTCCTACAATGAGCAGTTCTTC

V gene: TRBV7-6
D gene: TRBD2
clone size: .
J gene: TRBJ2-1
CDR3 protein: CASSLDPPGGTYNEQFF
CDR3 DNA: TGTGCCAGCAGCTTAGACCCACCCGGGGGGACCTACAATGAGCAGTTCTTC

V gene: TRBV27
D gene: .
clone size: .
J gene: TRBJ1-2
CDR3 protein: CASSSWGGGSFYGYTF
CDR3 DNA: TGTGCCAGCAGTTCCTGGGGCGGCGGGAGTTTCTATGGCTACACCTTC

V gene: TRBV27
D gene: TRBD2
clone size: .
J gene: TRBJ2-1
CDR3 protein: CASSIGTSGKNEQFF
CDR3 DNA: TGTGCCAGCAGTATAGGGACTAGCGGGAAAAATGAGCAGTTCTTC

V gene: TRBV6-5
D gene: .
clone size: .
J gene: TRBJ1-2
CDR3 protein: CASSLGGAYGYTF
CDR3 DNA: TGTGCCAGCAGCCTAGGGGGGGCCTATGGCTACACCTTC

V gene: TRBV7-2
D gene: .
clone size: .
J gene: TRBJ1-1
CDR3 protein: CASSLIGTEAFF
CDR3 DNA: TGTGCCAGCAGCTTAATCGGCACTGAAGCTTTCTTT

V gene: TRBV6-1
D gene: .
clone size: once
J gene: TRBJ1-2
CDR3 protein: CASSDNGDYGYTF
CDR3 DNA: TGTGCCAGCAGTGATAACGGGGACTATGGCTACACCTTC

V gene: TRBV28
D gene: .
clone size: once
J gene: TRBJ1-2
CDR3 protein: CASSRGQNYGYTF
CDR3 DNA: TGTGCCAGCAGCCGCGGACAGAACTATGGCTACACCTTC

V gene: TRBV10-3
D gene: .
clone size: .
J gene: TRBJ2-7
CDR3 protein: CDISRTQTYGQYF
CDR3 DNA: TGTGACATCAGTCGAACACAGACCTACGGGCAGTACTTC

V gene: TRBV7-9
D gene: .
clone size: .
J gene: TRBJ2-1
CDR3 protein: CASSLAGGHNEQFF
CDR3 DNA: TGTGCCAGCAGCTTAGCGGGAGGCCACAATGAGCAGTTCTTC

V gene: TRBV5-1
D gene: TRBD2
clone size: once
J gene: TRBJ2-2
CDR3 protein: CASSFSGRETGELFF
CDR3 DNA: TGCGCCAGCAGCTTTAGCGGGAGGGAGACCGGGGAGCTGTTTTTT

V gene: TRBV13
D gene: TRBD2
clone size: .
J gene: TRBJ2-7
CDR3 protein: CASSLWGSGTSYEQYF
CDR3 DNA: TGTGCCAGCAGCTTATGGGGTAGCGGGACCTCCTACGAGCAGTACTTC

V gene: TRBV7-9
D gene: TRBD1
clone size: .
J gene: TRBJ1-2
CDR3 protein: CASSRGQVYGYTF
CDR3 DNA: TGTGCCAGCAGCCGGGGACAGGTCTATGGCTACACCTTC